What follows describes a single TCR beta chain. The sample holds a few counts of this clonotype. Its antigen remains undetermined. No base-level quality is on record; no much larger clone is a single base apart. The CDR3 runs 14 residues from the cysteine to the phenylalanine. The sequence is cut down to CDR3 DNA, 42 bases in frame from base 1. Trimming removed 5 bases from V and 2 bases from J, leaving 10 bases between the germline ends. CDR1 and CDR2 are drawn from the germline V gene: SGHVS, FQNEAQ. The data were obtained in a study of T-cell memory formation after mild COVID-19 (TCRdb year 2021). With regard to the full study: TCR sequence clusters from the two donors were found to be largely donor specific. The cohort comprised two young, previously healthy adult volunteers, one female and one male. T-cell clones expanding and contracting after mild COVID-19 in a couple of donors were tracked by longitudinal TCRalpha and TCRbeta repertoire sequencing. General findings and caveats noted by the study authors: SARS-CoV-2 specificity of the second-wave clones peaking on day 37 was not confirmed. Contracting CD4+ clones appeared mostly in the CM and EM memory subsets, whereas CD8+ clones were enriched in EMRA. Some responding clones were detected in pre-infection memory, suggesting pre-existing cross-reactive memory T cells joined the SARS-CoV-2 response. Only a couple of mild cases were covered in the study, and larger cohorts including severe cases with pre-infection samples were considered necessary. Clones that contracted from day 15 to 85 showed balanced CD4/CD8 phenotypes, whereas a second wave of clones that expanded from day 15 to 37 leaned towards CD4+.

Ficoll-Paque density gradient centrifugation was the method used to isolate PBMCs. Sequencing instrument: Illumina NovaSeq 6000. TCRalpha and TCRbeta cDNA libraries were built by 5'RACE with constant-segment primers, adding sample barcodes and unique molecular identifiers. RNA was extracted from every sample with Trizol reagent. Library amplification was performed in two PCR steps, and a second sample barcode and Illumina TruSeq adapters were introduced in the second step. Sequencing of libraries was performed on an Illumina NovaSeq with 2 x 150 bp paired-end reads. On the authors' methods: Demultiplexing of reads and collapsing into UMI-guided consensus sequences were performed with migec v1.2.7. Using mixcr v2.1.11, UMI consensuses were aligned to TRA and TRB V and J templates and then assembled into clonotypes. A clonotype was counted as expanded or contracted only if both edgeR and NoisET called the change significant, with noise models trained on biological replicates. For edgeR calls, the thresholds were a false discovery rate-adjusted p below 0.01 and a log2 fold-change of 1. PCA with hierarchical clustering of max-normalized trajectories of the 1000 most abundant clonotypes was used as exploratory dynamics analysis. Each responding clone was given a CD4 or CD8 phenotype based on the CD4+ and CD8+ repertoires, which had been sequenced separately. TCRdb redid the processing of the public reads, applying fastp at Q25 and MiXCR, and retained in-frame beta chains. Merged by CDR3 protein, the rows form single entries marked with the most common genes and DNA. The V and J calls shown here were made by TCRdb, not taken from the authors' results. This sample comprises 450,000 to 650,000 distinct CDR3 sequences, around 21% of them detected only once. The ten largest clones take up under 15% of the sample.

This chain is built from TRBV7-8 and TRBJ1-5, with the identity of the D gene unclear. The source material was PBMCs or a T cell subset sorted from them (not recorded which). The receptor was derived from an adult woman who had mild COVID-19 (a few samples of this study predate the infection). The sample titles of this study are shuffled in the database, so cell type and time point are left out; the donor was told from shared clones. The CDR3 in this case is CASSTGDGNQPQHF. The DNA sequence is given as TGTGCCAGCAGCACGGGAGACGGCAATCAGCCCCAGCATTTT.